The 5 T cell receptor beta chains given below trace back to one sample, sequenced in a study of OX40 agonist ivuxolimab in advanced cancers. Profiled with immunoSEQ multiplex PCR; TCRdb holds only in-frame clones, not every one. The data hold roughly 80,000 clones, with 85% to 90% observed a single time. Sequencing was performed on CD4+ or CD8+ T cells sorted from blood, taken in a trial of the OX40 agonist ivuxolimab. These receptors all come from an adult with an advanced solid tumor such as melanoma, head and neck, liver or kidney cancer.

The genes are TRBV6-6 and TRBJ1-2, with TRBD1 matching over 9 bases. The V segment lost 0 bases and the J segment 8 bases; nucleotides outside the gene matches: 7. The CDR3 totals 15 residues. Germline loops: CDR1 MNHNY, CDR2 SVGAGI (reference sequence). Here the CDR3 reads CASSYSWTGVGGYTF. CDR3 in DNA: TGTGCCAGCAGTTACTCGTGGACAGGGGTCGGGGGCTACACCTTC.

The table lists this clone with a count of one. The chain is built from TRBV11-1 and TRBJ2-5; D perhaps matches TRBD2 (5 bases). Germline loops: CDR1 SGHAT, CDR2 FQDESV (reference sequence). Trimming took 4 bases from V and 5 from J, leaving 20 bases between them. The CDR3 runs 16 residues. CDR3 DNA sequence: TGTGCCAGCAGCTCCAATCCGGGCGAGGCGGGCGAGACCCAGTACTTC. Protein product: CASSSNPGEAGETQYF.

The chain couples TRBV5-6 to TRBJ2-5; D is undetermined. This CDR3 spans 14 amino acids. Looked up from germline, CDR1 is SGHDT and CDR2 is YYEEEE. Trimming shortened V by 0 bases and J by 7 bases, and 13 bases separated the two germline ends. The CDR3 DNA follows: TGTGCCAGCAGCTTGGAGGGCAGGTGGGGGACCCAGTACTTC. This translates into CASSLEGRWGTQYF. The variable domain in full, completed from reference TRBV5-6 and TRBJ2-5, reads DAGVTQSPTHLIKTRGQQVTLRCSPKSGHDTVSWYQQALGQGPQFIFQYYEEEERQRGNFPDRFSGHQFPNYSSELNVNALLLGDSALYLCASSLEGRWGTQYFGPGTRLLVL.

The chain uses TRBV18 and TRBJ2-5; 10 nucleotides align to TRBD1. From germline, CDR1 is KGHSH and CDR2 LQKENI. The CDR3 extends over 14 amino acids. V shed 2 bases, J shed 3 bases, and the junction held 0 bases outside the gene matches. CDR3 amino acids: CASSPGTGEETQYF. The CDR3 nucleotides read TGTGCCAGCTCACCAGGGACAGGGGAAGAGACCCAGTACTTC.

The chain recombines TRBV11-2 with TRBJ1-5; a possible D gene is TRBD1 (6 bases). The V gene's germline CDR1 is SGHAT and CDR2 FQNNGV. V was trimmed by 1 base and J by 5 bases, leaving 9 bases between them. The CDR3 totals 14 residues. The chain's CDR3 is CASSLGPGDQPQHF. The DNA of the CDR3 is TGTGCCAGCAGCTTAGGTCCAGGGGATCAGCCCCAGCATTTT.